Presented here are 30 T cell receptor beta chains from one specimen sequenced in a study of blood T cells in healthy people across ages. A sample-barcoded 5' primer and a J-beta primer mix were used in a second PCR of about 7 to 11 cycles. TCRdb itself ran the 5' RACE reads through MiXCR, one entry per CDR3 protein. The repertoire holds approximately 820,000 distinct CDR3 sequences, roughly 44% seen once, with about 21% in the top ten. The sequencing sample was made of blood. All receptors come from a man aged 55 to 69 in good health.

To note about this clonotype: One end of the junction does not line up with germline, which may come from a read error. The CDR3 region is CASSLLPQGTQYF. DNA of the CDR3: TGTGCCAGCAGCTTATTACCGCAAGGGACCCAGTACTTC. The chain carries TRBV11-3 and TRBJ2-5; D gene unclear. CDR3 length: 13 residues. The germline V gene has CDR1 SGHNT and CDR2 YENEEA.

The J gene is TRBJ1-1, the V gene TRBV13; D remains ambiguous. The CDR3 runs 12 residues. Trimming left V 5 bases short and J 8 bases short, with 12 bases between. Germline V gene sequence: CDR1 PRHDT, CDR2 FYEKMQ (reference sequence). The CDR3 spells CASSHGVWEAFF. CDR3 in DNA: TGTGCCAGCAGCCATGGGGTGTGGGAAGCTTTCTTT.

This clonotype has a handful of counts. The genes are TRBV6-6 and TRBJ2-5; D call uncertain. The germline CDR1 and CDR2 sequences are MNHNY and SVGAGI (reference sequence). Between the trimmed V and J ends, which lost 5 bases and 0 bases, there was a span of 13 bases. The CDR3 is made up of 15 amino acids. The CDR3 loop is CASSDPPRYQETQYF. The DNA for the CDR3 is TGTGCCAGCAGTGACCCTCCGAGGTACCAAGAGACCCAGTACTTC.

This clonotype was detected only a few times. This sequence joins TRBV18 and TRBJ2-7, with unresolved D. The CDR3 sequence is 14 residues long. CDR1 and CDR2 from the germline V gene are KGHSH and LQKENI. Trimming took 3 bases from V and 5 from J, leaving 14 bases between them. The CDR3 is CASSPGSVRDEQYF. DNA of the CDR3: TGTGCCAGCTCACCGGGCAGTGTAAGGGACGAGCAGTACTTC. The entire variable domain, with the rest obtained from reference TRBV18 and TRBJ2-7, is as follows: NAGVMQNPRHLVRRRGQEARLRCSPMKGHSHVYWYRQLPEEGLKFMVYLQKENIIDESGMPKERFSAEFPKEGPSILRIQQVVRGDSAAYFCASSPGSVRDEQYFGPGTRLTVT.

The chain uses TRBV7-2 and TRBJ1-2, with a possible D match to TRBD1 (6 bases). Trimming took 1 base from V and 7 from J, leaving 10 bases between them. This CDR3 spans 13 amino acids. Germline values: CDR1 SGHTA, CDR2 FQGNSA. CDR3: CASSLGQEIGYTF. The DNA of the CDR3 is TGTGCCAGCAGCTTAGGACAGGAGATTGGCTACACCTTC.

The rearrangement uses TRBV6-5 and TRBJ2-6; no reliable D call. This CDR3 is built from 17 residues. CDR1 and CDR2 (germline): MNHEY, SVGAGI. Trimming took off 0 bases at V and 0 bases at J, with 9 bases between the two ends. The CDR3 loop is CASSYSGFPSGANVLTF. CDR3 DNA: TGTGCCAGCAGTTACTCGGGCTTCCCCTCTGGGGCCAACGTCCTGACTTTC.

The chain recombines TRBV29-1 with TRBJ1-2; 9 bases align to TRBD1. The CDR3 sequence is 15 residues long. Germline CDR1 reads SQVTM; CDR2 reads ANQGSEA. The junction had 7 bases not matched to a gene; V was cut back by 1 base and J by 4 bases. CDR3 in DNA: TGCAGCGTTGAAGGGGGGACAGGGCATCTCTATGGCTACACCTTC. Translating it yields CSVEGGTGHLYGYTF.

J is TRBJ1-2 and V is TRBV5-6; 11 positions match TRBD1. The junction had 3 bases not matched to a gene; V was cut back by 1 base and J by 4 bases. The CDR3 totals 15 residues. Germline CDR1 and CDR2: SGHDT and YYEEEE. Here the CDR3 DNA reads TGTGCCAGCAGCTTGACCGGGACAGGGGGCTATGGCTACACCTTC. Its protein product is CASSLTGTGGYGYTF.

This rearrangement joins TRBV19 to TRBJ2-2; D gene ambiguous. V was clipped by 4 bases and J by 0 bases, with 3 bases between them. There are 13 residues in the CDR3. Per germline, CDR1 LNHDA and CDR2 SQIVND (reference sequence). The chain's CDR3 is CASSRANTGELFF. The CDR3 coding sequence is TGTGCCAGTAGTAGAGCGAACACCGGGGAGCTGTTTTTT.

The chain has TRBV7-2 and TRBJ2-2; maybe TRBD2 (5 bases). In germline, CDR1 is SGHTA, CDR2 FQGNSA. The CDR3 runs to 12 residues. Trimming removed 5 bases from V and 8 bases from J, with 9 bases in between. CDR3 in amino acids: CASSRRGGELFF. The CDR3 DNA is TGTGCCAGCAGCCGGCGAGGGGGGGAGCTGTTTTTT.

The J gene is TRBJ2-5, the V gene TRBV2; perhaps TRBD1 as D (5 bases). Trimming took 3 bases from V and 1 from J, leaving 9 bases between them. Germline values: CDR1 SNHLY, CDR2 FYNNEI. The CDR3 spans 14 residues. CDR3 sequence (DNA): TGTGCCAGCAGTGACAGCACAGGCCAAGAGACCCAGTACTTC. Translating gives CASSDSTGQETQYF.

This clonotype was seen more than once but under ten times. V usage is TRBV15 and J usage is TRBJ2-7; TRBD1 might be the D (6 bases). CDR1 is LNHNV, CDR2 YYDKDF, per germline (reference sequence). The CDR3 has 13 residues. Trimming pared 3 bases from V and 7 bases from J, leaving 13 bases between. CDR3 loop: CATSSNRDQEQYF. The CDR3 coding sequence is TGTGCCACCAGCAGCAACAGGGATCAGGAGCAGTACTTC.

In this sample, this clonotype turned up a few times. V and J are TRBV7-9 and TRBJ2-1; TRBD2 is a possible D gene (6 bases). This CDR3 region has 14 residues. Trimming cost V 3 bases and J 7 bases, with 13 bases left between them. Germline assignment: CDR1 SEHNR and CDR2 FQNEAQ (reference sequence). DNA of the CDR3: TGTGCCAGCAGCTTTTCTGGGACTGATAATGAGCAGTTCTTC. Encoded protein: CASSFSGTDNEQFF.

This rearrangement joins TRBV7-8 to TRBJ2-6; D is ambiguous. Germline CDR1 is SGHVS and CDR2 is FQNEAQ. The V gene lost 4 bases and the J gene lost 0 bases, with 16 bases spanning the gap. The CDR3 is made up of 18 amino acids. CDR3 DNA sequence: TGTGCCAGCAGCTCCCAAGGACGCCAATTCTCTGGGGCCAACGTCCTGACTTTC. Translated: CASSSQGRQFSGANVLTF.

This clonotype has a count of ten or more. The V gene is TRBV27, the J gene TRBJ2-7; TRBD1 matches 7 bases. Germline V gene lookup returns CDR1 MNHEY and CDR2 SMNVEV (reference sequence). The CDR3 covers 15 residues. Losses at the gene ends were 5 bases for V and 1 base for J; bases not matched to a gene: 8. As DNA, the CDR3 is TGTGCCAGCAGTCCCGGACAGGCCAAGTCCTACGAGCAGTACTTC. Translated, it gives CASSPGQAKSYEQYF.

V and J are TRBV9 and TRBJ2-1, with 9 nucleotides matching TRBD1. V was clipped by 3 bases and J by 8 bases; unmatched bases: 3. The CDR3 runs to 13 residues. The germline CDR1 and CDR2 sequences are SGDLS and YYNGEE. The CDR3 region has the DNA TGTGCCAGCAGCGACACAGGGGGCCATGAGCAGTTCTTC. Translated, it gives CASSDTGGHEQFF.

This chain joins TRBV7-9 and TRBJ2-1; the D gene could be TRBD1 or TRBD2 (5 bases each). Germline V gene sequence: CDR1 SEHNR, CDR2 FQNEAQ (reference sequence). This CDR3 is built from 12 residues. V lost 7 bases and J lost 3, with 7 bases in between. The CDR3 coding sequence is TGTGCCAGCACGGGGCTCTACAATGAGCAGTTCTTC. Translation gives CASTGLYNEQFF.

The chain links TRBV12-3 or TRBV12-4 to TRBJ1-4; D possibly corresponds to TRBD1 (5 bases). This CDR3 has 16 amino acids. The V gene lost 7 bases and the J gene lost 5 bases, with 20 bases spanning the gap. CDR3 amino acids: CASNREPGRRNEKLFF. The CDR3 coding sequence is TGTGCCAGCAACCGGGAGCCGGGACGCAGGAATGAAAAACTGTTTTTT.

V is TRBV20-1 and J is TRBJ1-3; D is unclear. The CDR3 is made up of 13 amino acids. The germline V gene encodes CDR1 DFQATT and CDR2 SNEGSKA (reference sequence). Trimming pared 6 bases from V and 0 bases from J, leaving 9 bases between. For the CDR3, the DNA is TGCAGTGCGGCGGACTACTCTGGAAACACCATATATTTT. Residues: CSAADYSGNTIYF.

The V gene is TRBV20-1, the J gene TRBJ1-1; D ambiguous. This CDR3 is 15 amino acids long. Looked up from germline, CDR1 is DFQATT and CDR2 is SNEGSKA (reference sequence). V was clipped by 3 bases and J by 1 base, with 15 bases between them. CDR3: CSASYPDSRNTEAFF. The DNA for the CDR3 is TGCAGTGCTAGTTACCCGGACTCCCGGAACACTGAAGCTTTCTTT.

This clonotype has ten or more counts. The chain is built from TRBV5-1 and TRBJ2-5; D gene ambiguous. The germline V gene has CDR1 SGHRS and CDR2 YFSETQ. V shed 4 bases and J shed 0 bases, with 10 bases lying between them. This CDR3 spans 14 amino acids. CDR3: CASSARPNQETQYF. As DNA, the CDR3 is TGCGCCAGCAGCGCGAGACCTAACCAAGAGACCCAGTACTTC.

In the case of this clonotype: At one end, the junction sequence differs from germline, possibly due to a read error. The chain uses TRBV7-2 and TRBJ1-5; 9 positions match TRBD1. Germline V gene lookup returns CDR1 SGHTA and CDR2 FQGNSA. The CDR3 spans 15 residues. The CDR3 loop is CASSSQGANNRPQHF. The DNA for the CDR3 is TGTGCCAGCAGCTCACAGGGGGCGAACAATCGGCCCCAGCATTTT. The whole variable domain, remainder taken from reference TRBV7-2 and TRBJ1-5, is GAGVSQSPSNKVTEKGKDVELRCDPISGHTALYWYRQSLGQGLEFLIYFQGNSAPDKSGLPSDRFSAERTGGSVSTLTIQRTQQEDSAVYLCASSSQGANNRPQHFGDGTRLSIL.

This clonotype was observed a handful of times. This chain joins TRBV20-1 and TRBJ2-7; D unresolved. Trimming took off 3 bases at V and 2 bases at J, with 11 bases between the two ends. Germline V gene data show CDR1 as DFQATT and CDR2 as SNEGSKA (reference sequence). The CDR3 consists of 13 residues. The chain's CDR3 is CSARGHIAYEQYF. The CDR3, as DNA: TGCAGTGCTAGGGGTCACATTGCCTACGAGCAGTACTTC.

The V call is TRBV7-2, the J call TRBJ1-1, with a possible D match to TRBD1 (5 bases). Germline values: CDR1 SGHTA, CDR2 FQGNSA. The CDR3 totals 15 residues. V lost 5 bases and J 2 bases, leaving 15 bases between the germline ends. The CDR3 DNA follows: TGTGCCAGCAGCCCGAGCGGGGCGCATAACACTGAAGCTTTCTTT. Its translation is CASSPSGAHNTEAFF.

The chain joins TRBV5-1 to TRBJ1-2; 7 positions agree with TRBD1. This CDR3 has 14 residues. V lost 4 bases and J lost 5; bases outside the gene matches: 8. Germline V CDR1 and CDR2: SGHRS, YFSETQ. DNA of the CDR3: TGCGCCAGCAGCCTGGGGACAGACAATTATGGCTACACCTTC. Protein: CASSLGTDNYGYTF.

The rearrangement uses TRBV11-2 and TRBJ2-7; D is perhaps TRBD2 (5 bases). The V end was cut by 2 bases, the J end by 0 bases, with 11 bases between. The germline V gene encodes CDR1 SGHAT and CDR2 FQNNGV. CDR3 size: 15 residues. The CDR3 sequence: CASSLSEGISYEQYF. Written as DNA, the CDR3 is TGTGCCAGCAGCTTATCCGAGGGAATCTCCTACGAGCAGTACTTC.

The chain links TRBV5-4 to TRBJ2-1, with 9 bases matching TRBD1. Germline trimming cut 5 bases from V and 6 bases from J; bases unmatched to any gene: 12. Germline-derived CDR1 and CDR2 are SGHNT and YYREEE (reference sequence). CDR3 size: 16 residues. CDR3 residues: CASSLQQGAPSNEQFF. CDR3 sequence (DNA): TGTGCCAGCAGTTTACAACAGGGGGCGCCGTCCAATGAGCAGTTCTTC.

This chain connects TRBV12-5 to TRBJ2-5; no clear D. The J call may be mistaken, given a closer DNA end match to TRBJ2-7. CDR1 and CDR2 (germline): LGHNT, FRNRAP. This CDR3 has 12 amino acids. The CDR3 region is CASGLETPEQYF. The CDR3 nucleotides are TGTGCTAGTGGTTTGGAAACGCCCGAGCAGTACTTC.

This clonotype has just a few counts. The chain links TRBV28 to TRBJ2-5, with 9 bases identical to TRBD2. This CDR3 is built from 15 residues. V lost 4 bases to trimming and J lost 2 bases; unmatched junction nucleotides: 5. Germline CDR1 reads MDHEN; CDR2 reads SYDVKM. The CDR3 reads CASSSHSGGQETQYF. The CDR3 coding sequence is TGTGCCAGCAGTTCCCATAGCGGGGGACAAGAGACCCAGTACTTC.

This clonotype has more than one count but fewer than ten. This chain connects TRBV14 to TRBJ1-2, with 9 bases aligning to TRBD1. Per the germline V gene, CDR1 is SGHDN and CDR2 is FVKESK. CDR3 length equals 14 residues. With 2 bases clipped from V and 8 bases from J, the junction kept 6 bases outside the gene matches. The CDR3 nucleotides are TGTGCCAGCAGCCAACTCCGGACAGGGGAAGGCTACACCTTC. It yields the protein CASSQLRTGEGYTF.